The source of this TCR beta chain is a study of T cell repertoires in cytomegalovirus infection. In germline, CDR1 is SGHVS, CDR2 FNYEAQ. V gave up 2 bases and J gave up 0 bases; unmatched junction bases: 5. The CDR3 loop spans 16 amino acids. TCRdb passed the reads through MiXCR, listing each CDR3 protein once. This sample has around 450,000 distinct CDR3 sequences; approximately 32% occur once, and the top ten carry roughly an eighth. Source material: PBMCs. The sequence was collected from a human donor in good health (CMV status not recorded). Some clones in this sample may be carry-over from other donors' samples. This sequence joins TRBV7-6 and TRBJ2-3; 7 nucleotides agree with TRBD2. The CDR3 protein is CASSLSGGTSTDTQYF. The CDR3 region has the DNA TGTGCCAGCAGCTTATCGGGGGGTACCAGCACAGATACGCAGTATTTT. Based on the CDR3 plus reference TRBV7-6 and TRBJ2-3, the full variable domain is GAGVSQSPRYKVTKRGQDVALRCDPISGHVSLYWYRQALGQGPEFLTYFNYEAQQDKSGLPNDRFSAERPEGSISTLTIQRTEQRDSAMYRCASSLSGGTSTDTQYFGPGTRLTVL.